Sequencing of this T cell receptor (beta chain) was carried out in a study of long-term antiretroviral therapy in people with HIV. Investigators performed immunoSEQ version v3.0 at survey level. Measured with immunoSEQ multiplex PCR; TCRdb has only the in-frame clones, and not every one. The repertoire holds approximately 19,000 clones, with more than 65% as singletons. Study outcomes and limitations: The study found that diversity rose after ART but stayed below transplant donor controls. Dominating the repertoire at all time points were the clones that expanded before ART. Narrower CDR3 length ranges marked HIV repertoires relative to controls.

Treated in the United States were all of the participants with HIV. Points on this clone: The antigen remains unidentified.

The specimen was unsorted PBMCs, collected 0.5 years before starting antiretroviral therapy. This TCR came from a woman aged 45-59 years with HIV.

CDR3 sequence reads: CASSLTGPTEAFF. The CDR3 bases are TGCGCCAGCAGCTTAACAGGTCCTACTGAAGCTTTCTTT. V and J are TRBV5-1 and TRBJ1-1; maybe TRBD1 (5 bases). V was cut by 2 bases and J by 5 bases, with 10 bases left in between. The CDR3 loop spans 13 amino acids. Germline CDR1 is SGHRS and CDR2 is YFSETQ.